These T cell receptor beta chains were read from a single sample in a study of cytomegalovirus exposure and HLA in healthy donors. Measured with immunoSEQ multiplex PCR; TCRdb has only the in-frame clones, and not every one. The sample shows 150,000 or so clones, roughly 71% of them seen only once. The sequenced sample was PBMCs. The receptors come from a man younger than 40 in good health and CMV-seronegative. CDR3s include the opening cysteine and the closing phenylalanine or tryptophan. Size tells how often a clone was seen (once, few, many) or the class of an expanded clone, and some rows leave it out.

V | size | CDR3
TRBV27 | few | CASSLVYGANGLTF
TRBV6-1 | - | CASRGTTRTKNSQYF
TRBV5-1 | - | CASSFTGQTNTEAFF
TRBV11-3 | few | CASSLTGLNTEAFF
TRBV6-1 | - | CASSAAENYGYTF
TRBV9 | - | CASSGDRVVFGYTF
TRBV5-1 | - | CASSLVGNRDTGELFF
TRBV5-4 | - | CASSFGGTDETQYF
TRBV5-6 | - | CASSAWLGANEKLFF
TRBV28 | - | CASSRDTDSNQPQHF
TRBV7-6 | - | CASSQGGNYGYTF
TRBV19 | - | CASSVDRGIYGYTF
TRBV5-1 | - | CASSLEMADTGELFF
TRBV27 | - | CASSLSGTGRNQPQHF
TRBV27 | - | CASSGTGPFEQYF
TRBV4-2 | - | CASSQDGQGTYGYTF
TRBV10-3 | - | CAISDRVGEGDTQYF
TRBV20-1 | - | CSARQGPEAFF
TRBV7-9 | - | CSSSLLALGGSTEAFF
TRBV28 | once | CASSPGHAYGYTF
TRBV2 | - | CASTLGGGREKLFF
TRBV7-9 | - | CASSLDTGGYEQYF
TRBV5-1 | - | CASSSSRDSKYTDTQYF
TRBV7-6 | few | CASSLAPLANSYNEQFF
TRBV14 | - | CASRGIRGADSPLHF
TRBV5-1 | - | CASSFGSGASYEQYF
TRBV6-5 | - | CASSYLGLTDTQYF
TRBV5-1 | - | CASSFTSGPNEQFF
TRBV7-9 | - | CASSHPRENYGYTF
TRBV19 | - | CASSMSGQNYGYTF
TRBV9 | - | CASSVDRGNTIYF
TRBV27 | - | CASSGGRRWTDTQYF
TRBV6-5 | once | CASSYNREAFF
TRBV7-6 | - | CASSLGPGEQPQHF
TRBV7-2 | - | CASSLFGVGTGNTEAFF
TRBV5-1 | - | CASSLSFQETQYF
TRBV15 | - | CATSSGTGGVVETQYF
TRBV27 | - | CASSFGTGSNQPQHF
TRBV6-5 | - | CASSGTSEPDGYTF
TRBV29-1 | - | CSAARDRGSYEQYF
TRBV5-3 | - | CARSCRANTGELFF
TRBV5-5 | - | CASSTTGTSGGDTQYF
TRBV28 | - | CASSLVESGGYTF
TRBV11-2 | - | CASSLLDRAQETQYF
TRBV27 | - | CASSLRTATTQYF
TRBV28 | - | CASSSGQARRYTF
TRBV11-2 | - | CASSLAGGETQYF
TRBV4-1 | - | CASSQGRDFGGNTIYF
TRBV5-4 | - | CASSASGSNQPQHF
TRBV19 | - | CASSMIPASSYNSPLHF
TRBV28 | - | CASSSSDRGQDEQYF
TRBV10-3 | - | CAISESSGGHTGELFF
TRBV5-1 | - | CASSLEGPGYNEQFF
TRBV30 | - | CAWSDDSQETQYF
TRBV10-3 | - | CASRAGDEKLFF